Detailed here is one TCR beta chain. The record originates from a study of blood T cell repertoires in COVID-19. Study-level information: Acute-phase and convalescent COVID-19 samples originated in the United States, Italy and Spain. PBMCs, B-cell-depleted T cells, or T cells provided the cDNA or gDNA that made up the material.

Methods used by the authors: Estimates of nucleated cell counts were drawn from the amplification of reference gene primers. Method: immunoSEQ multiplex PCR; TCRdb's copy keeps in-frame clones and lacks some. The DNA gave D and trimming, while V, J and clone size come from that table. The sample has around 41,000 clones, around 83% seen once. Germline V gives CDR1 SQVTM, CDR2 ANQGSEA. Trimming removed 4 bases from V and 7 bases from J; junction bases left unmatched: 3. There are 11 residues in the CDR3. The origin of this receptor is a woman of 80 years or more with active or convalescent COVID-19. Sequenced material: peripheral blood. V is TRBV29-1 and J is TRBJ1-1; 7 bases line up with TRBD1. The CDR3 coding sequence is TGCAGCGTTGGACAGGGCAGTGAAGCTTTCTTT. Protein: CSVGQGSEAFF.